These 7 T cell receptor beta chains came from one sample sequenced in a study of cytomegalovirus exposure and HLA in healthy donors. The PCR had 60 Vbeta and 13 Jbeta primers. Profiled with immunoSEQ multiplex PCR; TCRdb holds only in-frame clones, not every one. The sample shows more than 150,000 clones, around four fifths of them seen only once. The sample comprised PBMCs. These receptors were obtained from a woman aged 45 to 65 in good health and CMV-seropositive.

The chain recombines TRBV7-6 with TRBJ2-1; 8 bases are shared with TRBD1. The CDR3 covers 12 residues. CDR1 and CDR2 (germline): SGHVS, FNYEAQ. V lost 4 bases, J lost 12 bases, and 5 bases stayed unmatched. The chain's CDR3 is CASSSTGEVQFF. CDR3 in DNA: TGTGCCAGCAGCTCGACAGGGGAGGTGCAGTTCTTC. Drawing the rest from reference TRBV7-6 and TRBJ2-1, the complete variable domain is GAGVSQSPRYKVTKRGQDVALRCDPISGHVSLYWYRQALGQGPEFLTYFNYEAQQDKSGLPNDRFSAERPEGSISTLTIQRTEQRDSAMYRCASSSTGEVQFFGPGTRLTVL.

V usage is TRBV4-2 and J usage is TRBJ2-7, with 10 bases lining up with TRBD2. The CDR3 consists of 15 residues. The germline gives CDR1 LGHNA, CDR2 YNFKEQ. With 0 bases clipped from V and 2 bases from J, the junction kept 1 base outside the gene matches. This CDR3 is CASSQDTSGAYEQYF. The DNA of the CDR3 is TGTGCCAGCAGCCAAGACACTAGCGGGGCCTACGAGCAGTACTTC.

The genes are TRBV2 and TRBJ2-5; 7 nucleotides agree with TRBD2. J was trimmed by 4 bases and V by 1 base; bases with no gene match: 9. CDR1 SNHLY and CDR2 FYNNEI come from the germline V gene. The CDR3 runs to 16 residues. CDR3 sequence reads: CASSEGLASFRETQYF. CDR3 in DNA: TGTGCCAGCAGTGAAGGACTAGCCTCCTTCAGAGAGACCCAGTACTTC.

This chain links TRBV7-3 with TRBJ1-1; D possibly corresponds to TRBD1 (5 bases). Deletions cut 5 bases from V and 0 bases from J, with 10 bases between. Germline CDR1 is SGHTA and CDR2 is FQGTGA. The CDR3 has 14 residues. In DNA form, the CDR3 reads TGTGCCAGCAGCATGGGGGGACTGAACACTGAAGCTTTCTTT. It translates to CASSMGGLNTEAFF.

The gene calls are TRBV5-1 and TRBJ2-7; tentative D call: TRBD2 (6 bases). The CDR3 covers 14 residues. V was shortened by 2 bases and J by 0 bases, with 9 bases between the two germline ends. Germline CDR1 and CDR2: SGHRS and YFSETQ. The CDR3 protein is CASSFGLPSYEQYF. The CDR3, as DNA: TGCGCCAGCAGCTTCGGACTACCCTCCTACGAGCAGTACTTC.

V and J are TRBV11-3 and TRBJ1-1, with D unclear. V lost 1 base and J 5 bases, leaving 11 bases between the germline ends. The CDR3 runs 14 residues. The germline CDR1 and CDR2 sequences are SGHNT and YENEEA. CDR3 nucleotide sequence: TGTGCCAGCAGCTTAGCCGGAGGGAAGACTGAAGCTTTCTTT. It encodes CASSLAGGKTEAFF.

The genes are TRBV6-5 and TRBJ2-3, with TRBD2 matching over 11 bases. This CDR3 comprises 16 residues. CDR1 and CDR2 from the germline V gene are MNHEY and SVGAGI. J was trimmed by 1 base and V by 0 bases; bases with no gene match: 0. CDR3 coding DNA: TGTGCCAGCAGTTACTCGACTAGCGGGGGCACAGATACGCAGTATTTT. Translating it yields CASSYSTSGGTDTQYF.